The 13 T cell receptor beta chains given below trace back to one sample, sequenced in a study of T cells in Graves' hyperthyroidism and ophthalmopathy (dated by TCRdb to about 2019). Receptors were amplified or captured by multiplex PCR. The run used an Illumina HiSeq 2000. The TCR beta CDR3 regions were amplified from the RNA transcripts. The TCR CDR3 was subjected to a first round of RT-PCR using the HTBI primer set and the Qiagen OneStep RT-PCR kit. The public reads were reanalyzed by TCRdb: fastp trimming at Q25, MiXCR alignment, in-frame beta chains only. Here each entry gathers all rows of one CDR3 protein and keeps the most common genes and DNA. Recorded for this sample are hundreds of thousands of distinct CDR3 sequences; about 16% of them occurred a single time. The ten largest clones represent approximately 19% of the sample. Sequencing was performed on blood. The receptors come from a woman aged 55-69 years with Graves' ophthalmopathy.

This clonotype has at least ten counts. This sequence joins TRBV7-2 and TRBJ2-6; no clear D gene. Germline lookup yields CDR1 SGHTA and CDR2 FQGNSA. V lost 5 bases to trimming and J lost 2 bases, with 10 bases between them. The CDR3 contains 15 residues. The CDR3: CASSLSVTGANVLTF. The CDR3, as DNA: TGTGCCAGCAGCCTCAGCGTTACTGGGGCCAACGTCCTGACTTTC.

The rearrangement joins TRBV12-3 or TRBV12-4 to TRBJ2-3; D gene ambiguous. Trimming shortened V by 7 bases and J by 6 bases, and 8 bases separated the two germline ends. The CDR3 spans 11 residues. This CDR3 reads CASTPGDTQYF. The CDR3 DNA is TGTGCCAGCACCCCCGGGGATACGCAGTATTTT.

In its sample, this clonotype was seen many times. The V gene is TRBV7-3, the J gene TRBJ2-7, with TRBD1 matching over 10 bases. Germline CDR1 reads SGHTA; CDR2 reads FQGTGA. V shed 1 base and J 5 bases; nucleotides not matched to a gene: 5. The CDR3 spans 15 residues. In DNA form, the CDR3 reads TGTGCCAGCAGCTTAAATGGACAGGGGGTCAACGAGCAGTACTTC. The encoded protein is CASSLNGQGVNEQYF. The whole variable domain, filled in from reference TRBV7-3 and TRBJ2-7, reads GAGVSQTPSNKVTEKGKYVELRCDPISGHTALYWYRQSLGQGPEFLIYFQGTGAADDSGLPNDRFFAVRPEGSVSTLKIQRTERGDSAVYLCASSLNGQGVNEQYFGPGTRLTVT.

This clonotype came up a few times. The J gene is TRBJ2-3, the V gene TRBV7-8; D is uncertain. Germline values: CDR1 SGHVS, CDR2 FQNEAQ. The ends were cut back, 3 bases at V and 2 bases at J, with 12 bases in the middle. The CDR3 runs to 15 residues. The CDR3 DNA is TGTGCCAGCAGCTTTAGTTACGGTTCCACAGATACGCAGTATTTT. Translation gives CASSFSYGSTDTQYF.

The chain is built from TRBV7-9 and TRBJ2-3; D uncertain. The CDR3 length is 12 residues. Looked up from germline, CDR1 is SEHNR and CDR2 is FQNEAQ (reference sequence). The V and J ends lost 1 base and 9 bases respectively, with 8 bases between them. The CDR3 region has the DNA TGTGCCAGCAGCTTAGGGAGTAACACGCAGTATTTT. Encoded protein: CASSLGSNTQYF.

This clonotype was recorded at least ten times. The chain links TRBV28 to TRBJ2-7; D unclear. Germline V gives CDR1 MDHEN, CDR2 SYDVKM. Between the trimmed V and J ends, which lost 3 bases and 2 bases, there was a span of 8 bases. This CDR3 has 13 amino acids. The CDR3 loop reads CASSLRQPYEQYF. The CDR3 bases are TGTGCCAGCAGTTTGAGGCAGCCCTACGAGCAGTACTTC.

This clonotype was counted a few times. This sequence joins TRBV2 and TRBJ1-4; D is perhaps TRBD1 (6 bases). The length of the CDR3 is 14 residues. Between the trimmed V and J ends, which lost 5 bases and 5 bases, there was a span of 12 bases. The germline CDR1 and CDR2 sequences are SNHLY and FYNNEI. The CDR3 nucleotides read TGTGCCAGCAGTTTCGACAGGACCAATGAAAAACTGTTTTTT. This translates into CASSFDRTNEKLFF.

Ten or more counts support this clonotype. The CDR3 region is CSAREVAGYTGELFF. The CDR3 nucleotides read TGCAGTGCTAGAGAAGTAGCGGGATACACCGGGGAGCTGTTTTTT. This rearrangement joins TRBV20-1 to TRBJ2-2, with TRBD2 matching over 8 bases. CDR1 is DFQATT and CDR2 is SNEGSKA in the germline V gene (reference sequence). J lost 3 bases, V lost 0 bases, and 3 bases had no gene match. The CDR3 has 15 amino acids.

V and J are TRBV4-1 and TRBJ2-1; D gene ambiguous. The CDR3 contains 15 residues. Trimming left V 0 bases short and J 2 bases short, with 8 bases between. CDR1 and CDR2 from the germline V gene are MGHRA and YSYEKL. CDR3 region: CASSQDGVPYNEQFF. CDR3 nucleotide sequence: TGCGCCAGCAGCCAAGATGGTGTTCCCTACAATGAGCAGTTCTTC.

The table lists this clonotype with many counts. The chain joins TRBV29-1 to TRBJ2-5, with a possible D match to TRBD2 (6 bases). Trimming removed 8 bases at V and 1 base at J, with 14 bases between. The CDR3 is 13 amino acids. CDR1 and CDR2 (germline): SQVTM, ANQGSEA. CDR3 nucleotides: TGCAGCTTCAAGAGGGGACTCCAAGAGACCCAGTACTTC. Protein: CSFKRGLQETQYF.

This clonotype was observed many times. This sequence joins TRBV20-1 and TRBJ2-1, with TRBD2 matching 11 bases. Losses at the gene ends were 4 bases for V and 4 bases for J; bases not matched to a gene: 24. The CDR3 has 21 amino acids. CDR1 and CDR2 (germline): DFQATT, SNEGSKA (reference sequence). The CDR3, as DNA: TGCAGTGCTACCCGACAGGGTGGGACTAGCGGTGGAGGGGGGCTTTACAATGAGCAGTTCTTC. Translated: CSATRQGGTSGGGGLYNEQFF.

CDR3 amino acids: CASSLEYSNEQYF. CDR3 nucleotides: TGTGCCAGCAGCTTAGAATACAGTAACGAGCAGTACTTC. This chain connects TRBV7-9 to TRBJ2-7; D uncertain. Germline CDR1 SEHNR, CDR2 FQNEAQ (reference sequence). The CDR3 runs 13 residues. V was pared by 1 base and J by 5 bases, with 9 bases between. The full variable domain, rest sourced from reference TRBV7-9 and TRBJ2-7, is DTGVSQNPRHKITKRGQNVTFRCDPISEHNRLYWYRQTLGQGPEFLTYFQNEAQLEKSRLLSDRFSAERPKGSFSTLEIQRTEQGDSAMYLCASSLEYSNEQYFGPGTRLTVT.

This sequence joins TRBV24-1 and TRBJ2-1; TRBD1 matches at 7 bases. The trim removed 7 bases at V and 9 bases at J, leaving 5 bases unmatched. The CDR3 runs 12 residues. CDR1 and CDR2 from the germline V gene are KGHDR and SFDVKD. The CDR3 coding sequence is TGTGCCACCAGCCATTACAGGGGTGAGCAGTTCTTC. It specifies CATSHYRGEQFF.